This T cell receptor (beta chain) was profiled in a study of CD8 T cells in Susac syndrome. The length of the CDR3 is 12 residues. The V gene lost 4 bases and the J gene lost 5 bases, with 11 bases spanning the gap. Germline V gives CDR1 GTSNPN, CDR2 SVGIG (reference sequence). The RNA input was about 0.5 to 1 ug, and it was reverse transcribed with random hexamers. TCRdb reprocessed the immunoSEQ multiplex PCR reads via MiXCR and lists one record per CDR3 protein. The sample lists about 130,000 distinct CDR3 sequences, about 95% occurring once. FACS was used to enrich TEMRA cells, whereas the CD8+ and CD4+ T cells were obtained by negative isolation.

Material for sequencing was CD8+ T cells from PBMCs. This receptor was identified in a human donor with Susac syndrome. This rearrangement joins TRBV30 to TRBJ1-2; the D is unclear. The CDR3 DNA sequence: TGTGCCTGGACCAGCGACCTTTATGGCTACACCTTC. It yields the protein CAWTSDLYGYTF.